Listed below are T cell receptor beta chains from one sample, sequenced in a study of cytomegalovirus exposure and HLA in healthy donors. Sequenced by immunoSEQ multiplex PCR; TCRdb stores in-frame clones only, minus some. The sample includes about 180,000 clones, about 80% of them seen just once. The sequencing sample was made of PBMCs. The receptors shown here come from a man aged 18 to 29 in good health and CMV-seronegative. The CDR3 runs from the conserved cysteine through the conserved F or W. D genes are given only for firm matches. Clone size is shown for a subset of rows, as once, few, many or a class of expanded clone.

clone_size: few
d_call: TRBD1
j_call: TRBJ1-3
v_call: TRBV6-1
cdr3_aa: CASRTTGGDTIYF
cdr3_nt: TGTGCCAGCAGGACGACAGGGGGGGACACCATATATTTT

clone_size: .
d_call: .
j_call: TRBJ1-6
v_call: TRBV4-1
cdr3_aa: CASSQAARERSPLHF
cdr3_nt: TGCGCCAGCAGCCAAGCCGCCAGGGAACGATCACCCCTCCACTTT

clone_size: once
d_call: .
j_call: TRBJ1-1
v_call: TRBV7-9
cdr3_aa: CASKGGGNTEAFF
cdr3_nt: TGTGCCAGTAAAGGGGGGGGGAACACTGAAGCTTTCTTT

clone_size: .
d_call: .
j_call: TRBJ2-3
v_call: TRBV7-9
cdr3_aa: CASQLGSTDTQYF
cdr3_nt: TGTGCCAGCCAACTAGGGAGCACAGATACGCAGTATTTT

clone_size: .
d_call: .
j_call: TRBJ1-2
v_call: TRBV29-1
cdr3_aa: CSVQWGDGYTF
cdr3_nt: TGCAGCGTCCAATGGGGGGATGGCTACACCTTC

clone_size: .
d_call: TRBD1
j_call: TRBJ2-5
v_call: TRBV28
cdr3_aa: CASSSQGGWETQYF
cdr3_nt: TGTGCCAGCAGTTCACAGGGGGGCTGGGAGACCCAGTACTTC

clone_size: .
d_call: TRBD2
j_call: TRBJ2-7
v_call: TRBV5-4
cdr3_aa: CASSFSGGYEQYF
cdr3_nt: TGTGCCAGCAGCTTCTCCGGGGGGTACGAGCAGTACTTC

clone_size: .
d_call: .
j_call: TRBJ2-3
v_call: TRBV7-2
cdr3_aa: CASSLDLDTQYF
cdr3_nt: TGTGCCAGCAGCTTAGATCTTGATACGCAGTATTTT

clone_size: .
d_call: .
j_call: TRBJ2-3
v_call: TRBV19
cdr3_aa: CATGLDTQYF
cdr3_nt: TGTGCCACGGGTTTAGATACGCAGTATTTT

clone_size: .
d_call: TRBD2
j_call: TRBJ2-1
v_call: TRBV5-4
cdr3_aa: CASSLERGSSYNEQFF
cdr3_nt: TGTGCCAGCAGCTTGGAGCGGGGGAGCTCCTACAATGAGCAGTTCTTC

clone_size: .
d_call: .
j_call: TRBJ2-4
v_call: TRBV1
cdr3_aa: CTSSQDRDSVDKNIQYF
cdr3_nt: TGCACCAGCAGCCAAGATAGGGATAGCGTGGACAAAAACATTCAGTACTTC

clone_size: .
d_call: .
j_call: TRBJ1-2
v_call: TRBV28
cdr3_aa: CASSPPPVGYTF
cdr3_nt: TGTGCCAGCAGTCCCCCCCCCGTGGGCTACACCTTC

clone_size: .
d_call: .
j_call: TRBJ2-7
v_call: TRBV12-5
cdr3_aa: CASGSLSEQYF
cdr3_nt: TGTGCTAGTGGTTCCTTGAGCGAGCAGTACTTC

clone_size: .
d_call: .
j_call: TRBJ1-2
v_call: TRBV2
cdr3_aa: CASSETGEALSYTF
cdr3_nt: TGTGCCAGCAGTGAAACAGGAGAGGCTCTTAGTTACACCTTC

clone_size: .
d_call: .
j_call: TRBJ2-2
v_call: TRBV7-9
cdr3_aa: CASIPVGELFF
cdr3_nt: TGTGCCAGCATCCCAGTCGGGGAGCTGTTTTTT

clone_size: few
d_call: .
j_call: TRBJ1-5
v_call: TRBV6-1
cdr3_aa: CASSEGATGQPQHF
cdr3_nt: TGTGCCAGCAGTGAAGGTGCGACAGGACAGCCCCAGCATTTT

clone_size: .
d_call: .
j_call: TRBJ2-2
v_call: TRBV5-1
cdr3_aa: CASSLASLGRATGELFF
cdr3_nt: TGCGCCAGCAGCTTGGCCAGTCTGGGCAGGGCCACCGGGGAGCTGTTTTTT

clone_size: .
d_call: .
j_call: TRBJ2-2
v_call: TRBV27
cdr3_aa: CASSSAGELFF
cdr3_nt: TGTGCCAGCAGTTCGGCCGGGGAGCTGTTTTTT

clone_size: .
d_call: .
j_call: TRBJ2-5
v_call: TRBV7-3
cdr3_aa: CASSLNGVPQETQYF
cdr3_nt: TGTGCCAGCAGCTTAAATGGAGTCCCGCAGGAGACCCAGTACTTC

clone_size: once
d_call: .
j_call: TRBJ2-2
v_call: TRBV21-1
cdr3_aa: CASTRRANGELFF
cdr3_nt: TGTGCCAGCACAAGGAGGGCCAACGGGGAGCTGTTTTTT

clone_size: .
d_call: TRBD1
j_call: TRBJ1-5
v_call: TRBV9
cdr3_aa: CASSAGQDSNQPQHF
cdr3_nt: TGTGCCAGCAGCGCGGGACAGGACTCCAATCAGCCCCAGCATTTT

clone_size: .
d_call: .
j_call: TRBJ1-4
v_call: TRBV6-5
cdr3_aa: CASSPTQGFRLFF
cdr3_nt: TGTGCCAGCAGCCCCACCCAGGGGTTTCGACTGTTTTTT

clone_size: once
d_call: TRBD1
j_call: TRBJ2-5
v_call: TRBV2
cdr3_aa: CASNEGRGETQYF
cdr3_nt: TGTGCCAGCAACGAAGGCAGGGGGGAGACCCAGTACTTC

clone_size: .
d_call: .
j_call: TRBJ1-1
v_call: TRBV5-4
cdr3_aa: CASSSAGSLPDEAFF
cdr3_nt: TGTGCCAGCAGCTCCGCGGGGAGTCTACCTGATGAAGCTTTCTTT

clone_size: once
d_call: TRBD2
j_call: TRBJ2-7
v_call: TRBV27
cdr3_aa: CASSLSPHRLAGLGEQYF
cdr3_nt: TGTGCCAGCAGTTTATCGCCCCACAGACTAGCGGGACTTGGCGAGCAGTACTTC

clone_size: .
d_call: .
j_call: TRBJ2-7
v_call: TRBV25-1
cdr3_aa: CASSGPQGSSYEQYF
cdr3_nt: TGTGCCAGCAGTGGTCCACAGGGAAGCTCCTACGAGCAGTACTTC

clone_size: few
d_call: TRBD1
j_call: TRBJ1-6
v_call: TRBV28
cdr3_aa: CASSPTGVHPPLHF
cdr3_nt: TGTGCCAGCAGTCCGACAGGGGTTCACCCACCCCTCCACTTT

clone_size: .
d_call: TRBD1
j_call: TRBJ2-5
v_call: TRBV11-2
cdr3_aa: CASSWPGQEPRWETQYF
cdr3_nt: TGTGCCAGCAGCTGGCCGGGACAGGAGCCACGATGGGAGACCCAGTACTTC

clone_size: few
d_call: TRBD1
j_call: TRBJ2-6
v_call: TRBV2
cdr3_aa: CASSGRTGGPGSGANVLTF
cdr3_nt: TGTGCCAGCAGTGGCAGGACAGGGGGCCCAGGCTCTGGGGCCAACGTCCTGACTTTC

clone_size: .
d_call: TRBD1
j_call: TRBJ2-1
v_call: TRBV5-1
cdr3_aa: CASRPTGQVYNEQFF
cdr3_nt: TGCGCCAGCAGACCCACGGGACAGGTTTACAATGAGCAGTTCTTC

clone_size: .
d_call: .
j_call: TRBJ1-4
v_call: TRBV28
cdr3_aa: CVSRRSSATNEKLFF
cdr3_nt: TGTGTCAGCAGACGGAGTTCAGCAACTAATGAAAAACTGTTTTTT

clone_size: .
d_call: .
j_call: TRBJ2-3
v_call: TRBV6-1
cdr3_aa: CASSEVSGSTDTQYF
cdr3_nt: TGTGCCAGCAGTGAAGTCAGCGGGAGCACAGATACGCAGTATTTT

clone_size: few
d_call: .
j_call: TRBJ1-5
v_call: TRBV5-6
cdr3_aa: CASSTPPYNQPQHF
cdr3_nt: TGTGCCAGCAGCACTCCCCCGTACAATCAGCCCCAGCATTTT

clone_size: .
d_call: TRBD1
j_call: TRBJ1-5
v_call: TRBV6-6
cdr3_aa: CASSYGTGAQPQHF
cdr3_nt: TGTGCCAGCAGTTACGGTACAGGGGCCCAGCCCCAGCATTTT

clone_size: once
d_call: .
j_call: TRBJ1-1
v_call: TRBV5-1
cdr3_aa: CASSPSRVNTEAFF
cdr3_nt: TGCGCCAGCAGCCCCTCCCGGGTGAACACTGAAGCTTTCTTT

clone_size: .
d_call: .
j_call: TRBJ1-5
v_call: TRBV28
cdr3_aa: CASSPTQGRSQPQHF
cdr3_nt: TGTGCCAGCAGTCCCACACAGGGAAGGAGTCAGCCCCAGCATTTT

clone_size: few
d_call: .
j_call: TRBJ1-3
v_call: TRBV5-1
cdr3_aa: CASRDGNTIYF
cdr3_nt: TGCGCCAGCCGAGATGGAAACACCATATATTTT

clone_size: .
d_call: .
j_call: TRBJ2-7
v_call: TRBV4-1
cdr3_aa: CASSQELTLVPYEQYF
cdr3_nt: TGCGCCAGCAGCCAAGAGCTTACCCTAGTTCCCTACGAGCAGTACTTC

clone_size: once
d_call: TRBD2
j_call: TRBJ2-5
v_call: TRBV5-4
cdr3_aa: CASSLTSGNQETQYF
cdr3_nt: TGTGCCAGCAGCTTAACTAGCGGAAACCAAGAGACCCAGTACTTC

clone_size: .
d_call: TRBD2
j_call: TRBJ2-7
v_call: TRBV5-1
cdr3_aa: CASSSRLAGGQYEQYF
cdr3_nt: TGCGCCAGCAGCTCCAGACTAGCGGGAGGGCAATACGAGCAGTACTTC

clone_size: once
d_call: .
j_call: TRBJ2-7
v_call: TRBV5-8
cdr3_aa: CASSLVPYYEQYF
cdr3_nt: TGTGCCAGCAGCTTGGTGCCCTACTACGAGCAGTACTTC

clone_size: .
d_call: TRBD1
j_call: TRBJ2-3
v_call: TRBV18
cdr3_aa: CASSPFGQGEIPDTQYF
cdr3_nt: TGTGCCAGCTCACCCTTCGGACAGGGGGAAATACCAGATACGCAGTATTTT

clone_size: .
d_call: .
j_call: TRBJ2-1
v_call: TRBV27
cdr3_aa: CASSPWPSYNEQFF
cdr3_nt: TGTGCCAGCAGTCCCTGGCCCTCATACAATGAGCAGTTCTTC

clone_size: .
d_call: .
j_call: TRBJ2-2
v_call: TRBV4-2
cdr3_aa: CASSQVTRTGELFF
cdr3_nt: TGTGCCAGCAGCCAAGTAACACGCACCGGGGAGCTGTTTTTT

clone_size: .
d_call: TRBD1
j_call: TRBJ1-2
v_call: TRBV9
cdr3_aa: CASSAGQGRLYGYTF
cdr3_nt: TGTGCCAGCAGCGCGGGACAGGGGAGGCTTTATGGCTACACCTTC

clone_size: once
d_call: TRBD2
j_call: TRBJ2-7
v_call: TRBV10-2
cdr3_aa: CASSESMLAGGYYEQYF
cdr3_nt: TGCGCCAGCAGTGAGTCGATGTTAGCGGGAGGGTACTACGAGCAGTACTTC

clone_size: .
d_call: .
j_call: TRBJ1-5
v_call: TRBV5-8
cdr3_aa: CASSPQVGQPQHF
cdr3_nt: TGTGCCAGCAGCCCACAGGTAGGCCAGCCCCAGCATTTT

clone_size: .
d_call: TRBD1
j_call: TRBJ2-5
v_call: TRBV5-1
cdr3_aa: CASSFLTGTVETQYF
cdr3_nt: TGCGCCAGCAGCTTTTTGACAGGGACGGTGGAGACCCAGTACTTC

clone_size: .
d_call: .
j_call: TRBJ2-3
v_call: TRBV4-1
cdr3_aa: CASKTGLGDSDTQYF
cdr3_nt: TGCGCCAGCAAGACAGGTTTGGGAGATTCAGATACGCAGTATTTT

clone_size: few
d_call: .
j_call: TRBJ1-5
v_call: TRBV5-6
cdr3_aa: CASSYQANQPQHF
cdr3_nt: TGTGCCAGCAGCTACCAGGCCAATCAGCCCCAGCATTTT

clone_size: .
d_call: .
j_call: TRBJ1-2
v_call: TRBV18
cdr3_aa: CASSPLTDQNYGYTF
cdr3_nt: TGTGCCAGCTCACCTCTAACAGATCAAAACTATGGCTACACCTTC

clone_size: .
d_call: .
j_call: TRBJ2-2
v_call: TRBV9
cdr3_aa: CASSVVNRASAIDTGELFF
cdr3_nt: TGTGCCAGCAGCGTAGTTAACAGGGCGAGCGCGATCGACACCGGGGAGCTGTTTTTT

clone_size: .
d_call: .
j_call: TRBJ2-3
v_call: TRBV5-1
cdr3_aa: CASGHSNTQYF
cdr3_nt: TGCGCCAGCGGCCATTCCAATACGCAGTATTTT

clone_size: .
d_call: TRBD1
j_call: TRBJ2-7
v_call: TRBV6-5
cdr3_aa: CASSTRQGLGEQYF
cdr3_nt: TGTGCCAGCAGCACTAGACAGGGGTTGGGGGAGCAGTACTTC